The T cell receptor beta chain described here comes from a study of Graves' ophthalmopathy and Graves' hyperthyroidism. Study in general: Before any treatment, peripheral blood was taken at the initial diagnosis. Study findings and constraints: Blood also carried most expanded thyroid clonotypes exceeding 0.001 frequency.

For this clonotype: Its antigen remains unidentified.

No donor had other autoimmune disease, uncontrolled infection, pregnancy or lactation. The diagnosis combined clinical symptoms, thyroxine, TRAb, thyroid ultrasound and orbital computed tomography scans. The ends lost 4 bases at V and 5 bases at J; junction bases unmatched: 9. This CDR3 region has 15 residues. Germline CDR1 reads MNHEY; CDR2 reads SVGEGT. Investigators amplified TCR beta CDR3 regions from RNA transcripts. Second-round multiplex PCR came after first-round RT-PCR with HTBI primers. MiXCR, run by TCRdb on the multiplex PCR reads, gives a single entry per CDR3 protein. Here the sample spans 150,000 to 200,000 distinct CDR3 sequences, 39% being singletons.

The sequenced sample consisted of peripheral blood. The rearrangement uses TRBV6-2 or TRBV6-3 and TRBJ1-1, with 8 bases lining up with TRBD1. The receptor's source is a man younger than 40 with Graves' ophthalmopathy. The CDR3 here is CASSSWTGRGTEAFF. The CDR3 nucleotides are TGTGCCAGCAGTTCGTGGACAGGGAGGGGAACTGAAGCTTTCTTT.